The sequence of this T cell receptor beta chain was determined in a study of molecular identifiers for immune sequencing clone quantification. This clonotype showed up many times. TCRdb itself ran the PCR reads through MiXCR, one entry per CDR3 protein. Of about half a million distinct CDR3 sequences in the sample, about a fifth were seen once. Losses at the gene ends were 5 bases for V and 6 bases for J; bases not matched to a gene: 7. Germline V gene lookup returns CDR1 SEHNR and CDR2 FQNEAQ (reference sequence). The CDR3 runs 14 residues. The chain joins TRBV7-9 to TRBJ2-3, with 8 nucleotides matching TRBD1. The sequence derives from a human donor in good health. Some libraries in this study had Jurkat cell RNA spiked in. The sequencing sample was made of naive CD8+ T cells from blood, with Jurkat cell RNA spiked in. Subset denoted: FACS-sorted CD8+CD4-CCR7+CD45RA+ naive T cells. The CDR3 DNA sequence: TGTGCCAGCAGCCCCCCGACAGGGGCGGATACGCAGTATTTT. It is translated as CASSPPTGADTQYF.